The 29 T cell receptor beta chains listed next were all sequenced from one sample in a study of CD39 and CD103 CD8 tumor-infiltrating T cells. Produced via immunoSEQ multiplex PCR; TCRdb's table is partial and in-frame only. Among approximately 17,000 clones listed, 85% to 95% were seen once. The sequenced material came from CD8+ T cells sorted from blood. Noted subset: total memory CD8 T cells (CD45RA-CCR7+/-) from blood or uninvolved lymph node. Source of these receptors: a human donor with head and neck squamous cell carcinoma.

The chain uses TRBV4-1 and TRBJ2-3, with D tentatively TRBD2 (6 bases). The ends were cut back, 4 bases at V and 0 bases at J, with 8 bases in the middle. The CDR3 loop spans 14 amino acids. CDR1 is MGHRA, CDR2 YSYEKL, per germline. CDR3 in DNA: TGCGCCAGCAGCCTTGGAGGGAGCACAGATACGCAGTATTTT. Protein: CASSLGGSTDTQYF.

DNA for the CDR3: TGTGCCAGCAGTTTAGACAGCCTTACCTACACCTTC. Residues: CASSLDSLTYTF. V usage is TRBV27 and J usage is TRBJ1-2, with D possibly being TRBD1 (5 bases). The length of the CDR3 is 12 residues. The V end lost 2 bases, the J end lost 10 bases, and 11 bases lay between the germline ends. Germline-derived CDR1 and CDR2 are MNHEY and SMNVEV (reference sequence).

This rearrangement joins TRBV5-1 to TRBJ1-1; the match to TRBD1 covers 8 bases. Germline V gene lookup returns CDR1 SGHRS and CDR2 YFSETQ. Trimming took 4 bases from V and 0 from J; bases not matched to a gene: 8. The CDR3 loop spans 16 amino acids. The CDR3 is CASSTDRVTMNTEAFF. The DNA of the CDR3 is TGCGCCAGCAGCACGGACAGGGTTACCATGAACACTGAAGCTTTCTTT.

The V call is TRBV5-1, the J call TRBJ1-1, with D possibly matching TRBD1 (5 bases). This CDR3 has 16 amino acids. CDR1 is SGHRS and CDR2 is YFSETQ in the germline V gene. V lost 0 bases and J 2 bases, leaving 14 bases between the germline ends. CDR3 sequence (DNA): TGCGCCAGCAGCTTGGTCCCACAGGAGGGTAACACTGAAGCTTTCTTT. Amino acid sequence: CASSLVPQEGNTEAFF.

This chain connects TRBV5-1 to TRBJ1-1; the D gene is possibly TRBD1 (6 bases). There are 18 residues in the CDR3. Per germline, CDR1 SGHRS and CDR2 YFSETQ. V shed 0 bases and J shed 0 bases, with 18 bases lying between them. CDR3 in DNA: TGCGCCAGCAGCTTGGAAGCTTCGACAGGTTCTATGAACACTGAAGCTTTCTTT. Its protein product is CASSLEASTGSMNTEAFF.

The CDR3 spells CASSDRTGVLAAYEQYF. For the CDR3, the DNA is TGTGCCAGTAGTGACCGGACAGGCGTTCTTGCCGCCTACGAGCAGTACTTC. The chain couples TRBV19 to TRBJ2-7; TRBD1 agrees at 7 bases. The CDR3 is 17 amino acids. V trimming: 5 bases; J trimming: 2 bases; junction bases outside the gene matches: 15. Germline lookup yields CDR1 LNHDA and CDR2 SQIVND (reference sequence).

V gene TRBV13 combines with J gene TRBJ2-3; 8 nucleotides align to TRBD2. The CDR3 loop spans 15 amino acids. Germline V gene lookup returns CDR1 PRHDT and CDR2 FYEKMQ (reference sequence). With V trimmed by 2 bases and J by 1 base, 2 bases remained unmatched. CDR3 protein: CASSLTGGGTDTQYF. DNA of the CDR3: TGTGCCAGCAGCTTAACGGGGGGGGGCACAGATACGCAGTATTTT. Supplemented by reference TRBV13 and TRBJ2-3, the full variable domain reads AAGVIQSPRHLIKEKRETATLKCYPIPRHDTVYWYQQGPGQDPQFLISFYEKMQSDKGSIPDRFSAQQFSDYHSELNMSSLELGDSALYFCASSLTGGGTDTQYFGPGTRLTVL.

J is TRBJ2-2 and V is TRBV10-2; weak D call: TRBD1 (6 bases). Germline CDR1 is WSHSY and CDR2 is SAAADI. The V end was cut by 1 base, the J end by 3 bases, with 15 bases between. The CDR3 spans 17 residues. The CDR3 spells CASSEWRRTDDTGELFF. The CDR3 DNA follows: TGCGCCAGCAGTGAGTGGCGGAGGACAGACGACACCGGGGAGCTGTTTTTT.

The chain carries TRBV6-1 and TRBJ2-5; 13 bases match TRBD2. V was pared by 3 bases and J by 4 bases, with 14 bases of the junction left unmatched. Germline V lookup: CDR1 MNHNS, CDR2 SASEGT. This CDR3 contains 19 residues. CDR3 residues: CASSDFPRLAGGEGETQYF. CDR3 nucleotides: TGTGCCAGCAGTGATTTTCCCAGACTAGCGGGGGGTGAGGGAGAGACCCAGTACTTC.

This chain links TRBV27 with TRBJ1-2; D ambiguous. The CDR3 has 13 amino acids. Trimming removed 2 bases from V and 5 bases from J, with 9 bases in between. The germline gives CDR1 MNHEY, CDR2 SMNVEV (reference sequence). The CDR3 loop reads CASSLTEKYGYTF. The CDR3 DNA reads as TGTGCCAGCAGTTTAACAGAGAAATATGGCTACACCTTC.

The chain combines TRBV19 with TRBJ2-3, with TRBD1 matching 7 bases. Germline CDR1 and CDR2: LNHDA and SQIVND (reference sequence). V shed 6 bases, J shed 4 bases, and the junction held 16 bases outside the gene matches. The CDR3 is 17 residues long. The CDR3 DNA is TGTGCCAGTAGACCAATTGCCCGGGACAGCAGTCCAGATACGCAGTATTTT. This sequence encodes CASRPIARDSSPDTQYF.

The V and J genes are TRBV4-2 and TRBJ2-1; D is possibly TRBD2 (5 bases). This CDR3 is built from 15 residues. Trimming shortened V by 3 bases and J by 4 bases, and 13 bases separated the two germline ends. Per the germline V gene, CDR1 is LGHNA and CDR2 is YNFKEQ. CDR3 sequence: CASSHGIIYYNEQFF. Written as DNA, the CDR3 is TGTGCCAGCAGCCACGGGATAATCTATTACAATGAGCAGTTCTTC.

CDR3 protein: CASSHGTGGRNSPLHF. DNA for the CDR3: TGCGCCAGCAGCCATGGGACAGGGGGCCGAAATTCACCCCTCCACTTT. This chain joins TRBV5-1 and TRBJ1-6; TRBD1 aligns across 12 bases. V was pared by 4 bases and J by 7 bases, with 6 bases of the junction left unmatched. The germline V gene encodes CDR1 SGHRS and CDR2 YFSETQ. The CDR3 sequence is 16 residues long.

The rearrangement joins TRBV19 to TRBJ2-7, with a weak D call TRBD2 (5 bases). Germline loops: CDR1 LNHDA, CDR2 SQIVND (reference sequence). The CDR3 runs to 14 residues. Between the trimmed V and J ends, which lost 1 base and 3 bases, there was a span of 10 bases. The CDR3 protein is CASSIGSDFYEQYF. The CDR3 coding sequence is TGTGCCAGTAGTATAGGGTCGGACTTCTACGAGCAGTACTTC.

The V call is TRBV19, the J call TRBJ1-6; D might be TRBD1 (6 bases). V gave up 3 bases and J gave up 7 bases, with 10 bases separating them. The CDR3 sequence is 14 residues long. Germline assignment: CDR1 LNHDA and CDR2 SQIVND (reference sequence). In DNA, the CDR3 is TGTGCCAGTAGTATTTCGGGGGGCAATTCACCCCTCCACTTT. It specifies CASSISGGNSPLHF. Looking up the rest from reference TRBV19 and TRBJ1-6 gives the full variable domain: DGGITQSPKYLFRKEGQNVTLSCEQNLNHDAMYWYRQDPGQGLRLIYYSQIVNDFQKGDIAEGYSVSREKKESFPLTVTSAQKNPTAFYLCASSISGGNSPLHFGNGTRLTVT.

The J gene is TRBJ2-2, the V gene TRBV9; 9 bases match TRBD1. Germline lookup yields CDR1 SGDLS and CDR2 YYNGEE. The CDR3 sequence is 17 residues long. V shed 4 bases, J shed 4 bases, and the junction held 11 bases outside the gene matches. In nucleotides, the CDR3 is TGTGCCAGCAGCCCCGAGTCGGGACAGGGTGTCACCGGGGAGCTGTTTTTT. Amino acid sequence: CASSPESGQGVTGELFF.

The rearrangement links TRBV7-9 to TRBJ2-1, with 10 positions matching TRBD2. This CDR3 has 16 residues. The V and J ends lost 5 bases and 8 bases, in that order; junction bases with no gene match: 12. Per germline, CDR1 SEHNR and CDR2 FQNEAQ (reference sequence). DNA for the CDR3: TGTGCCAGCAGCCTCTTTGGAAGCGGGGGGGTCGATGAGCAGTTCTTC. Translated: CASSLFGSGGVDEQFF. Looking up the rest from reference TRBV7-9 and TRBJ2-1 gives the full variable domain: DTGVSQNPRHKITKRGQNVTFRCDPISEHNRLYWYRQTLGQGPEFLTYFQNEAQLEKSRLLSDRFSAERPKGSFSTLEIQRTEQGDSAMYLCASSLFGSGGVDEQFFGPGTRLTVL.

This clone was picked up a small number of times. The chain carries TRBV5-4 and TRBJ1-2; TRBD1 is a possible D gene (5 bases). The CDR3 is made up of 15 amino acids. Trimming cost V 0 bases and J 6 bases, with 15 bases left between them. Germline assignment: CDR1 SGHNT and CDR2 YYREEE (reference sequence). CDR3 nucleotide sequence: TGTGCCAGCAGCTTGGGACCCGGGGCAGGGAATGGCTACACCTTC. This codes for CASSLGPGAGNGYTF.

V and J are TRBV6-1 and TRBJ1-2; D may be TRBD1 (5 bases). V was cut by 2 bases and J by 1 base, with 11 bases left in between. The CDR3 spans 15 residues. CDR1 and CDR2 (germline): MNHNS, SASEGT. CDR3 DNA: TGTGCCAGCAGTGAATGGGCAGGGAGTAACTATGGCTACACCTTC. It codes for CASSEWAGSNYGYTF.

The genes are TRBV27 and TRBJ2-7; 7 bases line up with TRBD1. CDR3 size: 16 residues. Germline CDR1 is MNHEY and CDR2 is SMNVEV (reference sequence). The ends lost 3 bases at V and 3 bases at J; junction bases unmatched: 11. CDR3 protein: CASSLLPGTDDYEQYF. The CDR3 DNA follows: TGTGCCAGCAGTTTGCTTCCCGGGACAGATGACTACGAGCAGTACTTC.

The rearrangement links TRBV14 to TRBJ1-3; no clear D gene. CDR1 is SGHDN, CDR2 FVKESK, per germline. This CDR3 has 13 amino acids. The V end lost 3 bases, the J end lost 3 bases, and 6 bases lay between the germline ends. CDR3 DNA: TGTGCCAGCAGCCAGCCGAGTGGAAACACCATATATTTT. Amino acids: CASSQPSGNTIYF.

This chain joins TRBV7-9 and TRBJ1-1; D uncertain. This CDR3 contains 15 residues. Looked up from germline, CDR1 is SEHNR and CDR2 is FQNEAQ (reference sequence). Trimming stripped 8 bases from V and 3 bases from J, with 19 bases between. CDR3 DNA sequence: TGTGCCAGCGACGCATGGAGGGCGTCGCACACTGAAGCTTTCTTT. It translates to CASDAWRASHTEAFF.

The chain carries TRBV6-1 and TRBJ2-3, with D perhaps being TRBD1 or TRBD2 (5 bases each). Germline CDR1 is MNHNS and CDR2 is SASEGT. Trimming removed 11 bases at V and 4 bases at J, with 13 bases between. CDR3 length: 12 amino acids. The DNA of the CDR3 is TGTGCCGCCCCGGGACCCGCAGATACGCAGTATTTT. Its protein product is CAAPGPADTQYF.

As to this clone: Sequence at one end of the junction differs from germline and may be a read error. V gene TRBV7-9 combines with J gene TRBJ2-1, with 7 bases aligning to TRBD2. From germline, CDR1 is SEHNR and CDR2 FQNEAQ (reference sequence). The CDR3 runs 14 residues. The CDR3 DNA reads TGTGCCAGCAGCGAGACTAGCTCCAACAATGAGCAGTTCTTC. The encoded protein is CASSETSSNNEQFF.

This chain joins TRBV6-1 and TRBJ1-4; no firm D call. The germline V gene has CDR1 MNHNS and CDR2 SASEGT. With 1 base removed from V and 5 bases from J, the gap between germline ends came to 17 bases. The CDR3 is 17 amino acids. The CDR3 spells CASSEDTLTVYNEKLFF. The CDR3 DNA reads TGTGCCAGCAGTGAAGACACATTGACGGTGTACAATGAAAAACTGTTTTTT.

As DNA, the CDR3 is TGTGCCAGCAGCCGCACAGGGACTGGGGCCAACGTCCTGACTTTC. Protein product: CASSRTGTGANVLTF. The chain recombines TRBV6-6 with TRBJ2-6; a possible D gene is TRBD1 (6 bases). Germline assignment: CDR1 MNHNY and CDR2 SVGAGI (reference sequence). This CDR3 is 15 amino acids long. Trimming stripped 6 bases from V and 2 bases from J, with 11 bases between.

The rearrangement joins TRBV7-9 to TRBJ1-2; 9 bases line up with TRBD1. The V gene end was trimmed by 2 bases and the J gene end by 6 bases; junction bases not matched to a gene: 10. The CDR3 extends over 16 amino acids. In germline, CDR1 is SEHNR, CDR2 FQNEAQ (reference sequence). DNA of the CDR3: TGTGCCAGCAGCTTATATACAGGGGGCGCGGTAGATGGCTACACCTTC. Translation gives CASSLYTGGAVDGYTF.

The chain uses TRBV30 and TRBJ2-7; possible D gene TRBD1, 6 bases. CDR1 is GTSNPN and CDR2 is SVGIG in the germline V gene (reference sequence). The CDR3 is made up of 14 amino acids. The germline V and J ends were trimmed by 4 bases and 0 bases, with 13 bases remaining between them. CDR3 coding DNA: TGTGCCTGGAATAACGACAGGACCTCCTACGAGCAGTACTTC. Its translation is CAWNNDRTSYEQYF. The full variable domain, in which reference TRBV30 and TRBJ2-7 provide the parts outside the CDR3, is SQTIHQWPATLVQPVGSPLSLECTVEGTSNPNLYWYRQAAGRGLQLLFYSVGIGQISSEVPQNLSASRPQDRQFILSSKKLLLSDSGFYLCAWNNDRTSYEQYFGPGTRLTVT.

This chain uses TRBV9 with TRBJ1-4, with D possibly TRBD1 on 5 matching bases. CDR1 and CDR2 (germline): SGDLS, YYNGEE. The CDR3 has 13 amino acids. The V and J ends lost 3 bases and 7 bases respectively, with 10 bases between them. The CDR3 region is CASSGGAAEKLFF. CDR3 in DNA: TGTGCCAGCAGCGGAGGGGCGGCTGAAAAACTGTTTTTT.